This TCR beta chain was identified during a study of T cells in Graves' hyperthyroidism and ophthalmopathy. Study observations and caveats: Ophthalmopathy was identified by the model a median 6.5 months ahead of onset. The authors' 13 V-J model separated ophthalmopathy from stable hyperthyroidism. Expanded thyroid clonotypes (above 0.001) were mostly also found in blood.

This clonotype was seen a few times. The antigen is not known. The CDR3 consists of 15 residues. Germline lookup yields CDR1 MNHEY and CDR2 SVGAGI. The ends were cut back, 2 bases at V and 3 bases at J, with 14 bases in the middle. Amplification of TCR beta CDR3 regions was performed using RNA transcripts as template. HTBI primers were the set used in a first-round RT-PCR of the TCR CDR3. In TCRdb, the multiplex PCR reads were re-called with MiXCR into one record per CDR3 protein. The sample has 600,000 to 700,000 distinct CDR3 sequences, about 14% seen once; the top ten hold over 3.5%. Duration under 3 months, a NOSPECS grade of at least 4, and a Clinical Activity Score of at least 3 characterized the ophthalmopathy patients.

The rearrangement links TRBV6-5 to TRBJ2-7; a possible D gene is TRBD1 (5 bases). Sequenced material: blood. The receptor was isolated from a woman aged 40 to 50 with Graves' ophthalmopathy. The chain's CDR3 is CASSYNQGIRYEQYF. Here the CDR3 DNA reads TGTGCCAGCAGTTACAATCAGGGTATCCGCTACGAGCAGTACTTC.